Listed below are T cell receptor beta chains from one sample, sequenced in a study of CXCR3-negative and CXCR3-positive naive CD8 T cells. TCRdb re-called the 5' RACE reads; one entry per CDR3 protein, DNA not given. The listing records some 130,000 distinct CDR3 sequences. Sequencing was carried out using naive CXCR3+ CD8+ T cells from blood. The receptors shown here come from a human donor in good health. Some clones in this sample may be carry-over from other donors' samples. CDR3s include the opening cysteine and the closing phenylalanine or tryptophan.

CSVDPETGGVCQPQHF TRBJ1-5 TRBV29-1
CASSQARTVTIYGYTF TRBJ1-2 TRBV3-1
CASSQEGRAGSYNEQFF TRBJ2-1 TRBV3-1
CASSSYDRGLINEQFF TRBJ2-1 TRBV12-3/TRBV12-4
CAISHPFGTDSPPHF TRBJ1-6 TRBV10-3
CASRGTGGTEAFF TRBJ1-1 TRBV2
CASSDPRGDTQYF TRBJ2-3 TRBV10-1
CASSVDQTGPYEQYF TRBJ2-7 TRBV9
CASSSRDQEETQYF TRBJ2-5 TRBV11-3
CASKPGTGNQQYF TRBJ2-7 TRBV27
CSAPPLAGGSYNEQFF TRBJ2-1 TRBV20-1
CASSRGLPGGDEQYF TRBJ2-7 TRBV6-5
CASSYSVGYNEQFF TRBJ2-1 TRBV6-2/TRBV6-3
CASTEQGITEAFF TRBJ1-1 TRBV6-5
CASSPRATGTASYEQYF TRBJ2-7 TRBV3-1
CVSSLEVWLLGQGYEKLFF TRBJ1-4 TRBV7-6
CSAREQLTGELFF TRBJ2-2 TRBV20-1
CASSVWETQYF TRBJ2-5 TRBV2
CASRLPGRHREFFFQETQYF TRBJ2-5 TRBV21-1
CASTSRWDTEAFF TRBJ1-1 TRBV19
CASTPMRGRRTGELFF TRBJ2-2 TRBV27
CSALQGASSTEAFF TRBJ1-1 TRBV20-1
CSVRPGQGSFEPFF TRBJ1-2 TRBV29-1
CASSLSGADYGYTF TRBJ1-2 TRBV7-2
CASSPSTASGTQETQYF TRBJ2-5 TRBV19
CASSSGQDYEQYF TRBJ2-7 TRBV7-9
CASSLYGTDNEQFF TRBJ2-1 TRBV28
CASSVGLPSDTQYF TRBJ2-3 TRBV7-3
CASRPKAQPTYEQYF TRBJ2-7 TRBV2